The present T cell receptor (beta chain) was sequenced within a study of response to subunit inactivated influenza vaccine. A remark on this clonotype: Its antigen remains unidentified.

Study-wide findings and caveats: There was a suggestion from the authors that each seasonal influenza vaccination recruits few new T cells.

The V gene's germline CDR1 is SGHRS and CDR2 YFSETQ. This CDR3 region has 17 residues. The V segment lost 4 bases and the J segment 0 bases; nucleotides outside the gene matches: 7. A single record per CDR3 protein comes from TCRdb applying MiXCR to the RT-PCR reads. The sample lists 530,000 or so distinct CDR3 sequences, 14% occurring once. This material consisted of PBMCs from blood, taken approximately 13 days after vaccination. The chain links TRBV5-1 to TRBJ1-6, with 7 nucleotides matching TRBD1. The TCR originated in a middle-aged man who received an inactivated influenza vaccine. In DNA form, the CDR3 reads TGCGCCAGCAGCCCGGGACAGAGGAGCTCCTATAATTCACCCCTCCACTTT. It specifies CASSPGQRSSYNSPLHF.